Each of the 27 T cell receptor beta chains below was sequenced from the same sample in a study of T cells after yellow fever vaccination. TCRdb passed the 5' RACE reads through MiXCR, listing each CDR3 protein once. The repertoire holds tens of thousands of distinct CDR3 sequences, with approximately 6.1% as singletons. Sequences were derived from CD8+ T cells sorted from PBMCs, sampled around 45 days after the first yellow fever vaccination. The receptor source for this set is a man in his late teens or twenties who received the YFV17D yellow fever vaccine.

This clonotype was seen many times. J is TRBJ1-4 and V is TRBV11-2; D perhaps matches TRBD1 (6 bases). V was pared by 3 bases and J by 5 bases, with 13 bases between. This CDR3 contains 15 residues. Per the germline V gene, CDR1 is SGHAT and CDR2 is FQNNGV. The CDR3, as DNA: TGTGCCAGCAGCTTTCAGGGGAGGTCGAATGAAAAACTGTTTTTT. This gives the protein CASSFQGRSNEKLFF.

The gene calls are TRBV20-1 and TRBJ2-1; weak D call: TRBD2 (6 bases). The CDR3 has 15 residues. V was cut by 0 bases and J by 6 bases, with 15 bases left in between. Germline V gives CDR1 DFQATT, CDR2 SNEGSKA (reference sequence). As DNA, the CDR3 is TGCAGTGCTAGAGATCAGGCACTAGCCGGCAATGAGCAGTTCTTC. This gives the protein CSARDQALAGNEQFF.

This clonotype showed up just a few times. This chain's CDR3 is CSVERQDQETQYF. The CDR3, as DNA: TGCAGCGTTGAACGTCAGGATCAAGAGACCCAGTACTTC. The chain recombines TRBV29-1 with TRBJ2-5; D is undetermined. The CDR3 spans 13 residues. Germline CDR1 and CDR2: SQVTM and ANQGSEA. With 2 bases removed from V and 2 bases from J, the gap between germline ends came to 9 bases. The full variable domain, rest sourced from reference TRBV29-1 and TRBJ2-5, is SAVISQKPSRDICQRGTSLTIQCQVDSQVTMMFWYRQQPGQSLTLIATANQGSEATYESGFVIDKFPISRPNLTFSTLTVSNMSPEDSSIYLCSVERQDQETQYFGPGTRLLVL.

The rearrangement links TRBV7-6 to TRBJ2-2, with 8 bases aligning to TRBD1. After removal of 5 bases from V and 0 bases from J, the junction contained 8 bases not matched to a gene. Germline assignment: CDR1 SGHVS and CDR2 FNYEAQ. This CDR3 comprises 17 residues. The chain's CDR3 is CASSLPSTGANTGELFF. The CDR3 coding sequence is TGTGCCAGCAGCCTTCCGTCGACAGGGGCGAACACCGGGGAGCTGTTTTTT.

This clonotype was observed many times. The V gene is TRBV7-3, the J gene TRBJ2-3; D remains ambiguous. V dropped 2 bases and J dropped 5 bases, with 8 bases sitting between them. The CDR3 is 13 amino acids. CDR1 SGHTA and CDR2 FQGTGA come from the germline V gene. The CDR3 sequence: CASSLRPVDTQYF. The DNA of the CDR3 is TGTGCCAGCAGCTTACGACCTGTAGATACGCAGTATTTT.

This clonotype was detected a few times. The chain's CDR3 is CASTPAQSFINEQFF. In DNA, the CDR3 is TGTGCCAGCACCCCAGCCCAGTCATTCATCAATGAGCAGTTCTTC. The chain uses TRBV7-9 and TRBJ2-1; D gene ambiguous. V lost 7 bases and J lost 6, with 19 bases in between. Germline values: CDR1 SEHNR, CDR2 FQNEAQ (reference sequence). CDR3 length: 15 amino acids.

Turning to this clonotype: The junction differs from germline at one of its ends, possibly a read error. The J gene is TRBJ2-1, the V gene TRBV4-1; no firm D call. The CDR3 has 13 amino acids. The germline gives CDR1 MGHRA, CDR2 YSYEKL. The CDR3 DNA is TGCGCCAGCAGCCTTGGGCTAGGGTCTTTAGAGATCTTC. Protein: CASSLGLGSLEIF.

This clonotype was seen a few times. This chain connects TRBV3-1 to TRBJ2-3, with 13 positions matching TRBD2. The CDR3 is 19 amino acids. From germline, CDR1 is LGHDT and CDR2 YNNKEL (reference sequence). Germline trimming cut 2 bases from V and 0 bases from J; bases unmatched to any gene: 8. The CDR3 spells CASSQRPTSGGDSTDTQYF. The DNA of the CDR3 is TGTGCCAGCAGCCAACGCCCAACTAGCGGGGGGGATAGCACAGATACGCAGTATTTT.

This clonotype was seen ten or more times. The V and J genes are TRBV4-1 and TRBJ1-5; D is perhaps TRBD1 (5 bases). V lost 3 bases and J 6 bases, leaving 21 bases between the germline ends. The germline CDR1 and CDR2 sequences are MGHRA and YSYEKL. The CDR3 spans 17 residues. As DNA, the CDR3 is TGCGCCAGCAGCCAGGTTGCCGGGGCCACCGTTTCTCAGCCCCAGCATTTT. Residues: CASSQVAGATVSQPQHF.

The sample holds many counts of this clonotype. The chain couples TRBV10-3 to TRBJ2-3; TRBD1 matches 8 bases. Germline trimming cut 5 bases from V and 2 bases from J; bases unmatched to any gene: 3. CDR1 is ENHRY, CDR2 SYGVKD, per germline. The CDR3 has 14 residues. CDR3 residues: CAISQTGVTDTQYF. CDR3 bases: TGTGCCATCAGTCAGACAGGGGTCACAGATACGCAGTATTTT.

The V gene is TRBV24-1, the J gene TRBJ2-3, with D hard to call. Germline-derived CDR1 and CDR2 are KGHDR and SFDVKD. The CDR3 contains 15 residues. Between the trimmed V and J ends, which lost 0 bases and 3 bases, there was a span of 9 bases. CDR3 in amino acids: CATSDLGSPTDTQYF. CDR3 in DNA: TGTGCCACCAGTGATTTGGGCAGCCCAACAGATACGCAGTATTTT.

This clonotype appeared a few times. The chain joins TRBV20-1 to TRBJ2-7; TRBD1 aligns across 7 bases. Germline CDR1 and CDR2: DFQATT and SNEGSKA (reference sequence). The CDR3 totals 15 residues. V dropped 1 base and J dropped 3; count of bases not matched to a gene: 9. CDR3 nucleotides: TGCAGTGCTAGAGGGGTGGGGACAGAAGTCTACGAGCAGTACGTC. Amino acids: CSARGVGTEVYEQYV.

This rearrangement joins TRBV7-9 to TRBJ1-6; no firm D call. Trimming shortened V by 1 base and J by 10 bases, and 8 bases separated the two germline ends. Germline loops: CDR1 SEHNR, CDR2 FQNEAQ (reference sequence). The CDR3 is 13 residues long. CDR3 loop: CASSLVLGSPLHF. The CDR3 bases are TGTGCCAGCAGCTTAGTACTCGGATCACCCCTCCACTTT.

This clonotype turned up a few times. The V call is TRBV2, the J call TRBJ2-1; a weak D match, TRBD2 (5 bases). CDR1 is SNHLY and CDR2 is FYNNEI in the germline V gene. The length of the CDR3 is 15 residues. Trimming removed 5 bases from V and 5 bases from J, with 16 bases in between. The CDR3 is CASSPLGEEDNEQFF. CDR3 bases: TGTGCCAGCAGTCCCCTCGGTGAGGAGGACAATGAGCAGTTCTTC.

This clonotype was seen at least ten times. The gene calls are TRBV11-2 and TRBJ2-2; 9 positions agree with TRBD2. Germline V gives CDR1 SGHAT, CDR2 FQNNGV. The V and J ends lost 4 bases and 7 bases, in that order; junction bases with no gene match: 13. This CDR3 is built from 17 residues. The chain's CDR3 is CASSSDNGTSISGELFF. The CDR3 DNA reads TGTGCCAGCAGCTCAGATAACGGGACTAGCATTAGCGGGGAGCTGTTTTTT.

This clonotype has a count of ten or more. V and J are TRBV29-1 and TRBJ2-7; a weak D match, TRBD2 (5 bases). Germline lookup yields CDR1 SQVTM and CDR2 ANQGSEA. Trimming took off 5 bases at V and 1 base at J, with 24 bases between the two ends. This CDR3 has 17 residues. The CDR3 loop reads CSVCSPSGILGSYEQYF. The CDR3, as DNA: TGCAGCGTTTGTTCCCCCTCCGGGATATTAGGGTCCTACGAGCAGTACTTC.

This clonotype has just a few counts. V is TRBV5-1 and J is TRBJ1-1, with no clear D. Germline CDR1 is SGHRS and CDR2 is YFSETQ. The CDR3 consists of 15 residues. The V end was cut by 2 bases, the J end by 0 bases, with 11 bases between. In DNA form, the CDR3 reads TGCGCCAGCAGCTTTCGCAGTCCGATGAACACTGAAGCTTTCTTT. This translates into CASSFRSPMNTEAFF.

This clonotype was seen repeatedly, ten times or more. This chain links TRBV30 with TRBJ2-1; D gene ambiguous. The germline gives CDR1 GTSNPN, CDR2 SVGIG (reference sequence). Trimming took 0 bases from V and 2 from J, leaving 14 bases between them. This CDR3 has 16 residues. Here the CDR3 reads CAWSVVRAVPYNEQFF. The CDR3 nucleotides read TGTGCCTGGAGTGTGGTTCGGGCCGTCCCCTACAATGAGCAGTTCTTC.

This clonotype came up many times. The chain combines TRBV7-6 with TRBJ2-1, with 8 bases fitting TRBD1. The CDR3 covers 14 residues. Looked up from germline, CDR1 is SGHVS and CDR2 is FNYEAQ. V lost 5 bases and J lost 5; bases outside the gene matches: 5. CDR3 sequence reads: CASSHLDRDNEQFF. The CDR3 nucleotides read TGTGCCAGCAGCCACCTGGACAGGGACAATGAGCAGTTCTTC.

The CDR3 here is CASSPGGLCNEQFF. The CDR3, as DNA: TGTGCCAGCAGCCCCGGGGGCCTCTGCAATGAGCAGTTCTTC. The gene calls are TRBV4-2 and TRBJ2-1, with D perhaps given as TRBD1 or TRBD2 (6 bases each). V was cut by 4 bases and J by 6 bases, with 13 bases left in between. The V gene's germline CDR1 is LGHNA and CDR2 YNFKEQ. The CDR3 covers 14 residues.

This clonotype was seen at least ten times. This chain links TRBV6-2 or TRBV6-3 with TRBJ2-3; 9 bases are a match to TRBD2. V trimming: 6 bases; J trimming: 1 base; junction bases outside the gene matches: 11. Looked up from germline, CDR1 is MNHEY and CDR2 is SVGEGT. The CDR3 covers 17 residues. The CDR3 region is CASRSLAIAGGTDTQYF. In nucleotides, the CDR3 is TGTGCCAGCAGGTCCCTAGCTATAGCGGGGGGCACAGATACGCAGTATTTT.

In nucleotides, the CDR3 is TGCGCCAGCAGCTTAGGCGACAGCATGAACACTGAAGCTTTCTTT. It yields the protein CASSLGDSMNTEAFF. This chain links TRBV5-1 with TRBJ1-1; a weak D match, TRBD1 (5 bases). The V end was cut by 2 bases, the J end by 0 bases, with 11 bases between. CDR3 length equals 15 residues. Germline V lookup: CDR1 SGHRS, CDR2 YFSETQ.

This clonotype was seen a few times. The chain links TRBV5-4 to TRBJ1-1; D gene uncertain. The CDR3 has 14 amino acids. V lost 0 bases and J 4 bases, leaving 10 bases between the germline ends. Germline-derived CDR1 and CDR2 are SGHNT and YYREEE (reference sequence). The CDR3 reads CASSLVGPLTEAFF. CDR3 bases: TGTGCCAGCAGCTTGGTAGGTCCTCTCACTGAAGCTTTCTTT. The full variable domain, its missing parts supplied by reference TRBV5-4 and TRBJ1-1, is ETGVTQSPTHLIKTRGQQVTLRCSSQSGHNTVSWYQQALGQGPQFIFQYYREEENGRGNFPPRFSGLQFPNYSSELNVNALELDDSALYLCASSLVGPLTEAFFGQGTRLTVV.

This clonotype has at least ten counts. This chain links TRBV24-1 with TRBJ2-2; 8 bases match TRBD1. Looked up from germline, CDR1 is KGHDR and CDR2 is SFDVKD. The trim removed 4 bases at V and 4 bases at J, leaving 7 bases unmatched. CDR3 length equals 16 residues. CDR3 amino acids: CATSDPIGTGTGELFF. The DNA for the CDR3 is TGTGCCACCAGTGACCCTATCGGGACAGGCACCGGGGAGCTGTTTTTT.

This clonotype rates as medium-sized. This CDR3 reads CASSFGTSGGEETQYF. CDR3 in DNA: TGTGCCAGCAGCTTCGGAACTAGCGGGGGAGAAGAGACCCAGTACTTC. V is TRBV7-9 and J is TRBJ2-5; 11 positions agree with TRBD2. The CDR3 is made up of 16 amino acids. CDR1 is SEHNR and CDR2 is FQNEAQ in the germline V gene (reference sequence). The V gene end was trimmed by 3 bases and the J gene end by 3 bases; junction bases not matched to a gene: 6.

The sample holds many counts of this clonotype. This sequence joins TRBV12-3 or TRBV12-4 and TRBJ2-2; D gene ambiguous. This CDR3 has 15 amino acids. V gave up 5 bases and J gave up 4 bases, with 14 bases separating them. As DNA, the CDR3 is TGTGCCAGCAGTCAATCGGTATCTACCACCGGGGAGCTGTTTTTT. Its translation: CASSQSVSTTGELFF.

The sample holds many counts of this clonotype. The rearrangement links TRBV7-9 to TRBJ2-1; D uncertain. Germline V gene lookup returns CDR1 SEHNR and CDR2 FQNEAQ (reference sequence). Trimming stripped 3 bases from V and 6 bases from J, with 9 bases between. CDR3 length: 13 amino acids. The CDR3 sequence: CASSFNIGNEQFF. CDR3 coding DNA: TGTGCCAGCAGCTTTAATATAGGCAATGAGCAGTTCTTC.